The next 4 T cell receptor beta chains were all read from a single sample in a study of T-cell memory formation after mild COVID-19. Each CDR3 protein is one row after TCRdb ran MiXCR on the 5' RACE reads. The table shows under 300,000 distinct CDR3 sequences, with around 17% occurring only once. The sequencing input was PBMCs or a T cell subset sorted from them (not recorded which). The receptors here all came from a man between 18 and 29 years old who had mild COVID-19 (a few samples of this study predate the infection). Cell type and time point are not known.

This clonotype has more than one count but fewer than ten. This chain connects TRBV19 to TRBJ2-7, with 12 bases aligning to TRBD1. With V trimmed by 5 bases and J by 4 bases, 9 bases remained unmatched. The CDR3 runs 16 residues. Germline-derived CDR1 and CDR2 are LNHDA and SQIVND (reference sequence). CDR3 sequence reads: CASSDTGTGGLYEQYF. Written as DNA, the CDR3 is TGTGCCAGTAGTGATACCGGGACAGGGGGCTTATACGAGCAGTACTTC.

The chain combines TRBV12-5 with TRBJ1-1; no definite D call. CDR3 size: 13 residues. The germline V gene has CDR1 LGHNT and CDR2 FRNRAP. V lost 7 bases and J 5 bases, leaving 14 bases between the germline ends. DNA for the CDR3: TGTGCTAGTGCCCGAAATCTGGGGACTGAAGCTTTCTTT. It is translated as CASARNLGTEAFF.

The rearrangement uses TRBV2 and TRBJ1-2, with D unresolved. The CDR3 extends over 15 amino acids. Germline CDR1 and CDR2: SNHLY and FYNNEI. V was clipped by 0 bases and J by 2 bases, with 10 bases between them. This chain's CDR3 is CASSEAGPRNYGYTF. The CDR3 nucleotides are TGTGCCAGCAGTGAAGCCGGACCGAGAAACTATGGCTACACCTTC.

This clonotype was detected many times. This chain connects TRBV29-1 to TRBJ1-2, with unresolved D. The V gene's germline CDR1 is SQVTM and CDR2 ANQGSEA. This CDR3 region has 9 residues. V dropped 1 base and J dropped 7 bases, with 1 base sitting between them. The chain's CDR3 is CSVEGGYTF. As DNA, the CDR3 is TGCAGCGTTGAAGGTGGCTACACCTTC.